Listed here are 17 T cell receptor beta chains from one sample, sequenced in a study of blood T cells in healthy people across ages. Sample-barcoded 5' priming and a J-beta primer mix drove a second PCR of roughly 6 to 12 cycles. TCRdb recomputed calls from the 5' RACE reads with MiXCR, one row per CDR3 protein. Of about 1.7 million distinct CDR3 sequences listed, 28% are singletons. Sequences were obtained from blood. All receptors derive from a woman younger than 45 in good health.

This clonotype has a handful of counts. The rearrangement links TRBV20-1 to TRBJ2-1; D is perhaps TRBD2 (6 bases). This CDR3 contains 14 residues. The V end lost 5 bases, the J end lost 0 bases, and 11 bases lay between the germline ends. CDR1 DFQATT and CDR2 SNEGSKA come from the germline V gene (reference sequence). CDR3 residues: CSAGDWSSYNEQFF. As DNA, the CDR3 is TGCAGTGCTGGGGACTGGAGCTCCTACAATGAGCAGTTCTTC.

Points on this clonotype: Germline and junction disagree at one end, which may indicate a read error. CDR3 sequence: CAGSPRGWDEQFF. Here the CDR3 DNA reads TGTGCCGGCAGTCCCCGGGGGTGGGATGAGCAGTTCTTC. The chain joins TRBV7-9 to TRBJ2-1; D may be TRBD2 (6 bases). The CDR3 has 13 amino acids. Germline lookup yields CDR1 SEHNR and CDR2 FQNEAQ (reference sequence).

The chain uses TRBV7-2 and TRBJ2-5, with D perhaps being TRBD1 or TRBD2 (5 bases each). Germline assignment: CDR1 SGHTA and CDR2 FQGNSA. CDR3 length: 15 residues. Deletions cut 2 bases from V and 2 bases from J, with 12 bases between. CDR3 region: CASSLRGTSQETQYF. CDR3 DNA: TGTGCCAGCAGCTTAAGAGGGACCTCACAAGAGACCCAGTACTTC.

The J gene is TRBJ2-1, the V gene TRBV20-1, with D tentatively TRBD1 or TRBD2 (6 bases each). V gave up 6 bases and J gave up 2 bases, with 14 bases separating them. The germline CDR1 and CDR2 sequences are DFQATT and SNEGSKA (reference sequence). The CDR3 consists of 14 residues. DNA for the CDR3: TGCAGTGCGGAGGGGGACTTAGCCTACAATGAGCAGTTCTTC. Residues: CSAEGDLAYNEQFF.

The chain joins TRBV4-1 to TRBJ1-4, with TRBD1 matching over 9 bases. Losses at the gene ends were 2 bases for V and 7 bases for J; bases not matched to a gene: 2. The CDR3 has 14 residues. The V gene's germline CDR1 is MGHRA and CDR2 YSYEKL. The CDR3 sequence: CASSQPGQGEKLFF. The CDR3 nucleotides are TGCGCCAGCAGCCAACCGGGACAGGGTGAAAAACTGTTTTTT.

The chain links TRBV7-9 to TRBJ1-5, with D hard to call. The CDR3 has 14 residues. Germline-derived CDR1 and CDR2 are SEHNR and FQNEAQ (reference sequence). V was pared by 2 bases and J by 6 bases, with 11 bases between. CDR3: CASSLNDRVQPQHF. CDR3 nucleotides: TGTGCCAGCAGCTTAAATGATAGGGTTCAGCCCCAGCATTTT.

This clonotype was observed many times. The rearrangement links TRBV29-1 to TRBJ2-3, with 7 positions matching TRBD2. V lost 0 bases to trimming and J lost 2 bases; unmatched junction nucleotides: 5. This CDR3 is 15 amino acids long. Germline V gives CDR1 SQVTM, CDR2 ANQGSEA. The CDR3 DNA reads as TGCAGCGTTGAAGACGTAGCGGGCATCACAGATACGCAGTATTTT. As protein: CSVEDVAGITDTQYF.

This clonotype was found many times. This rearrangement joins TRBV7-9 to TRBJ2-3; D is unresolved. CDR1 SEHNR and CDR2 FQNEAQ come from the germline V gene (reference sequence). The V end was cut by 0 bases, the J end by 1 base, with 5 bases between. The CDR3 is 14 amino acids. Here the CDR3 DNA reads TGTGCCAGCAGCTTAGCAAGGGGCACAGATACGCAGTATTTT. This encodes CASSLARGTDTQYF.

The chain recombines TRBV4-3 with TRBJ2-3, with 9 bases that match TRBD2. CDR1 LGHNA and CDR2 YSLEER come from the germline V gene. V lost 0 bases, J lost 2 bases, and 9 bases stayed unmatched. This CDR3 is built from 18 residues. The chain's CDR3 is CASSQDLQRTSATDTQYF. The CDR3 DNA is TGCGCCAGCAGCCAAGATCTCCAAAGGACTAGCGCCACAGATACGCAGTATTTT.

Many counts were recorded for this clonotype. The V and J genes are TRBV20-1 and TRBJ1-5; 9 positions match TRBD1. Germline values: CDR1 DFQATT, CDR2 SNEGSKA (reference sequence). CDR3 length: 16 amino acids. V shed 0 bases and J 6 bases; nucleotides not matched to a gene: 9. The CDR3 nucleotides are TGCAGTGCTAGAGATCGGGACAGGGAAGTTTCTCAGCCCCAGCATTTT. Protein sequence: CSARDRDREVSQPQHF.

V gene TRBV5-1 combines with J gene TRBJ2-1; 10 bases are a match to TRBD2. This CDR3 spans 14 amino acids. Germline CDR1 reads SGHRS; CDR2 reads YFSETQ. V dropped 5 bases and J dropped 7; count of bases not matched to a gene: 6. This CDR3 is CASSKLLAGNEQFF. The CDR3 nucleotides are TGCGCCAGCAGTAAATTACTAGCGGGAAATGAGCAGTTCTTC.

This clonotype has only a few counts. The gene calls are TRBV7-9 and TRBJ1-6, with a possible D match to TRBD1 (6 bases). V was shortened by 0 bases and J by 17 bases, with 14 bases between the two germline ends. This CDR3 has 13 amino acids. Germline loops: CDR1 SEHNR, CDR2 FQNEAQ (reference sequence). In DNA, the CDR3 is TGTGCCAGCAGCTTAGCGCAAGGGGGGAGAATCCACTTT. Its protein product is CASSLAQGGRIHF.

This clonotype has a handful of counts. The junction and the germline gene differ at one end; a read error may be behind it. The rearrangement uses TRBV7-9 and TRBJ2-7; 9 nucleotides line up with TRBD1. Germline CDR1 SEHNR, CDR2 FQNEAQ (reference sequence). This CDR3 region has 14 residues. CDR3 amino acids: CAGRVGTGPNEQYF. As DNA, the CDR3 is TGTGCCGGCAGAGTCGGGACAGGGCCCAACGAGCAGTACTTC. The full variable domain, completed using reference TRBV7-9 and TRBJ2-7, is DTGVSQNPRHKITKRGQNVTFRCDPISEHNRLYWYRQTLGQGPEFLTYFQNEAQLEKSRLLSDRFSAERPKGSFSTLEIQRTEQGDSAMYLCAGRVGTGPNEQYFGPGTRLTVT.

This clonotype was picked up a small number of times. At one end the junction does not follow the germline gene, possibly because of a read error. The chain employs TRBV18 and TRBJ1-2, with no clear D. CDR1 is KGHSH, CDR2 LQKENI, per germline. The CDR3 consists of 13 residues. DNA of the CDR3: TGTGCCAGCCCACCAGAGGTTAACTATGGCTACACCTTC. Translated: CASPPEVNYGYTF.

V usage is TRBV9 and J usage is TRBJ2-1, with 9 nucleotides matching TRBD2. This CDR3 region has 14 residues. J lost 8 bases, V lost 2 bases, and 5 bases had no gene match. Germline CDR1 is SGDLS and CDR2 is YYNGEE. Here the CDR3 reads CASSVIAGVDEQFF. CDR3 sequence (DNA): TGTGCCAGCAGCGTTATAGCGGGAGTGGATGAGCAGTTCTTC.

J is TRBJ1-2 and V is TRBV6-6, with 7 bases identical to TRBD1. Germline CDR1 MNHNY, CDR2 SVGAGI (reference sequence). V lost 6 bases, J lost 6 bases, and 7 bases stayed unmatched. This CDR3 has 13 amino acids. The CDR3 protein is CASSRQGENGYTF. The CDR3 nucleotides read TGTGCCAGCAGCCGACAGGGCGAGAATGGCTACACCTTC.

This rearrangement joins TRBV12-3 or TRBV12-4 to TRBJ2-7; 9 bases are a match to TRBD2. The V segment lost 5 bases and the J segment 2 bases; nucleotides outside the gene matches: 7. The CDR3 extends over 15 amino acids. The CDR3 region is CASSRRTSATYEQYF. CDR3 DNA sequence: TGTGCCAGCAGTCGGCGGACTAGCGCCACCTACGAGCAGTACTTC.